This is a list of T cell receptor beta chains from one sample in a study of control samples from healthy donors and cancer patients. The assay was immunoSEQ multiplex PCR, and TCRdb's table has in-frame clones only and misses some. The data hold 170,000 or so clones, with roughly 91% observed a single time. The sequencing input was blood. Receptor source: a young man in good health. CDR3s leave out the opening cysteine and the closing phenylalanine or tryptophan.

v_gene	len	j_gene	CDR3aa
TRBV4-2	11	.	ASSQGTQETQY
TRBV9	14	TRBJ2-5	ASSPRLGTGTETQY
TRBV6-5	13	TRBJ1-3	ASRPAGSSGNTIY
TRBV9	13	TRBJ2-5	ASSVVGRNQETQY
TRBV14	10	TRBJ1-6	ASSPNDSPLH
TRBV24-1	12	TRBJ1-2	ATSDRQGWNGYT
TRBV5-1	12	TRBJ2-7	ASSLTDRPLLMY
TRBV5-6	10	TRBJ2-2	ASSLVGGELF
TRBV7-3	13	TRBJ1-1	ASSPQGGLNTEAF
TRBV9	11	TRBJ1-1	ASSPPRATEAF
TRBV30	11	TRBJ1-2	AWTLMDRRGYT
TRBV5-1	12	TRBJ1-1	ASSLSAGDTEAF
TRBV5-5	11	TRBJ1-1	ASDPRGRRGAF
TRBV3-1/TRBV3-2	11	TRBJ2-5	ASSEAGTETQY
TRBV19	11	TRBJ1-2	ASSKDPGSGYT
TRBV23-1	14	TRBJ1-5	ASSQSVGESNQPQH
TRBV6-4	15	TRBJ2-3	ASSDPRTSLFTDTQY
TRBV2	10	TRBJ2-7	ASSWATWEQY
TRBV6-6	13	TRBJ1-3	ASSYSPGPGNTIY
TRBV24-1	12	TRBJ2-3	ATSGTGGSDTQY
TRBV6-1	13	TRBJ1-5	ASSEALLGGQPQH
TRBV5-1	13	TRBJ2-3	ASSSVDSGGDTQY
TRBV5-1	11	TRBJ2-7	ASSGGTGRGQY
TRBV24-1	10	TRBJ2-2	ATSETPGELF
TRBV19	14	TRBJ2-2	ASSNTLFGGTGELF
TRBV5-1	13	TRBJ1-2	ASRTGTGTNYGYT
TRBV5-4	13	TRBJ2-6	AVSKGGSGANVLT
TRBV5-4	12	TRBJ1-4	ASSRAGTNEKLF
TRBV5-1	17	TRBJ2-1	ASSFDKFRALSSYNEQF
TRBV30	13	TRBJ1-4	AWSIIAGVQEKLF
TRBV7-2	11	TRBJ2-7	ANSTRQTAEQY
TRBV4-1	12	TRBJ1-6	ASSQGDRNSPLH
TRBV18	11	TRBJ2-7	ASSPPSIYEQY
TRBV27	14	TRBJ1-3	ASPGTGVKAGNTIY
TRBV9	12	TRBJ2-2	ASSVGQYTGELF
TRBV29-1	12	TRBJ2-7	SVSPSGHPYEQY
TRBV25-1	12	TRBJ1-4	ASRDRATNEKLF
TRBV6-5	11	TRBJ2-7	ASRGDRTYEQY
TRBV5-4	15	TRBJ1-2	ASSLDRITYGSYGYT
TRBV24-1	15	TRBJ2-2	ATSDSTPRGRAGELF
TRBV5-1	14	TRBJ2-7	ASSLGEARKPAKQY
TRBV5-1	14	TRBJ2-2	ASSPRTSGYTGELF
TRBV4-1	11	TRBJ2-5	ASSQPGGETQY
TRBV7-3	12	TRBJ2-2	ASSFDRNTGELF
TRBV18	13	TRBJ1-1	ASSPLEGAGAEAF
TRBV5-5	14	TRBJ2-3	ASSLFSGGATDTQY
TRBV7-2	12	TRBJ1-1	ASSDTWWNTEAF
TRBV12-5	12	TRBJ2-7	ASGPPGVSYEQY